This T cell receptor (beta chain) was recorded in a study of T cell repertoires and HLA-DP antigens. Whole-study findings and limits: Average cumulative frequency of previously undetected clones was roughly 35% against one allele and about 52% against the other.

Germline V CDR1 and CDR2: SGHAT, FQDESV (reference sequence). The V and J ends lost 4 bases and 7 bases respectively, with 10 bases between them. CDR3 size: 12 residues. Clones were read by immunoSEQ multiplex PCR, and TCRdb kept only the in-frame ones, dropping some. This table holds some 89,000 clones, about nine tenths found once. In the case of this clone: The antigen is unknown.

CD4+ T cells were isolated untouched, about 98% pure. The sequenced material came from CD4+ T cells from PBMCs. The chain combines TRBV11-1 with TRBJ2-5; maybe TRBD2 (5 bases). This clonotype was sampled from a middle-aged man in good health and CMV-seronegative. The CDR3 loop reads CASSYQSGTQYF. The CDR3, as DNA: TGTGCCAGCAGCTACCAAAGCGGGACCCAGTACTTC.